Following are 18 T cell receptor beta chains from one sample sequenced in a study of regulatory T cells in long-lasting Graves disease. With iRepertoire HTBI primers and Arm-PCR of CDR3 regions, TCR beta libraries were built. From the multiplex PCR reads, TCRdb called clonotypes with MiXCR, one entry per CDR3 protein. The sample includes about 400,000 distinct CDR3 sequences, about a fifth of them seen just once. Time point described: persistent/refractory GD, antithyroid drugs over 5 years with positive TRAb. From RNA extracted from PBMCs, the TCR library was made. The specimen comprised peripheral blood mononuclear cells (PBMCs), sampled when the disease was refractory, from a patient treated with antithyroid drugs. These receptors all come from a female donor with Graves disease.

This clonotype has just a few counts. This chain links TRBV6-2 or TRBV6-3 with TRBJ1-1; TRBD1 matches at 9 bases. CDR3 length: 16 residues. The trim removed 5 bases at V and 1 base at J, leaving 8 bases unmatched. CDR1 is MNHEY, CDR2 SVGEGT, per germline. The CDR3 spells CASSELAGQGNTEAFF. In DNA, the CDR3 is TGTGCCAGCAGTGAACTGGCGGGACAGGGGAACACTGAAGCTTTCTTT.

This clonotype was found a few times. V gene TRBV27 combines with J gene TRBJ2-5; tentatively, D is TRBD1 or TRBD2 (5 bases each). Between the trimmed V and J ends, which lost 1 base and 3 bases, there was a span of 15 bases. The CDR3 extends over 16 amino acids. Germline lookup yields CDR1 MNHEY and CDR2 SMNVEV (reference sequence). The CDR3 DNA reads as TGTGCCAGCAGTTTATTAGCGTTGGACAAAAAAGAGACCCAGTACTTC. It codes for CASSLLALDKKETQYF.

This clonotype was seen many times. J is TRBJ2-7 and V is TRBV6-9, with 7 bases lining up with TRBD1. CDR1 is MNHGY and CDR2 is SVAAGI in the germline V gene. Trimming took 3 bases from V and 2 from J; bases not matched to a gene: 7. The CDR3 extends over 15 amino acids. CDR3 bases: TGTGCCAGCAGTTACACAGGGGTCATGGCCTACGAGCAGTACTTC. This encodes CASSYTGVMAYEQYF.

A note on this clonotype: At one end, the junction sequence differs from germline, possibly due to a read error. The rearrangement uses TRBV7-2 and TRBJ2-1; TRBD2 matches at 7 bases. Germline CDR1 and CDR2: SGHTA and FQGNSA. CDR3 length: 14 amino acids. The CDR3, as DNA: TGTGCCAACAGCTTAGCGGCGGGAGCCAATGAGCAGTTCTTC. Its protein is CANSLAAGANEQFF. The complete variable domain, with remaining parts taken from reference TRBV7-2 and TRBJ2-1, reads GAGVSQSPSNKVTEKGKDVELRCDPISGHTALYWYRQSLGQGLEFLIYFQGNSAPDKSGLPSDRFSAERTGGSVSTLTIQRTQQEDSAVYLCANSLAAGANEQFFGPGTRLTVL.

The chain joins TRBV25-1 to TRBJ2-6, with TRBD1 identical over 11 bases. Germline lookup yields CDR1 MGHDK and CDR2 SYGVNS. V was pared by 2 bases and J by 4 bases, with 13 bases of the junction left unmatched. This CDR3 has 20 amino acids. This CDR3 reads CASSERTGGLQWSGANVLTF. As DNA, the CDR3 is TGTGCCAGCAGTGAACGGACAGGGGGCCTCCAATGGTCGGGGGCCAACGTCCTGACTTTC.

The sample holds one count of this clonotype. CDR3 residues: CSVETRWGAGDDYTF. In nucleotides, the CDR3 is TGCAGCGTCGAAACCCGTTGGGGGGCTGGAGATGACTACACCTTC. V is TRBV29-1 and J is TRBJ1-2; TRBD1 might be the D (6 bases). Trimming left V 6 bases short and J 10 bases short, with 27 bases between. CDR3 length: 15 residues. In germline, CDR1 is SQVTM, CDR2 ANQGSEA.

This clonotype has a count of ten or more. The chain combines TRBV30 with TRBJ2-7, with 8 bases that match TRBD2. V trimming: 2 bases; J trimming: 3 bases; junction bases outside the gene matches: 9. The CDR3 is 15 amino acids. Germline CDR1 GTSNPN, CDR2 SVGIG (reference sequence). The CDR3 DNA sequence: TGTGCCTGGAGTACGGTAGCGGGAACAAACTACGAGCAGTACTTC. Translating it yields CAWSTVAGTNYEQYF.

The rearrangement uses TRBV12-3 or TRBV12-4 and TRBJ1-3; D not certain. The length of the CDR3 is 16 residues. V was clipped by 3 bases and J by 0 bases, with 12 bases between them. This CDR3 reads CASSFSDPFSGNTIYF. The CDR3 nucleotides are TGTGCCAGCAGTTTCTCGGATCCTTTCTCTGGAAACACCATATATTTT.

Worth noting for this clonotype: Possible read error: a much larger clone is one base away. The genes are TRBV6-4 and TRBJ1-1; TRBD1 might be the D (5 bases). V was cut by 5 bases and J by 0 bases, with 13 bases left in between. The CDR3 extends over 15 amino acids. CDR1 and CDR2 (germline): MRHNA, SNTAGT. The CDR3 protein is CASSYLGRLNTEAFF. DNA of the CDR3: TGTGCCAGCAGTTACCTGGGACGGTTGAACACTGAAGCTTTCTTT.

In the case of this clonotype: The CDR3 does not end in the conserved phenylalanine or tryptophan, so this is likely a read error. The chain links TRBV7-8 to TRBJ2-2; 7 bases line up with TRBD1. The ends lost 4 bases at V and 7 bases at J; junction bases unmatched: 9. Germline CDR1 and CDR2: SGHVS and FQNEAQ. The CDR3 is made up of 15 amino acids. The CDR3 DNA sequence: TGTGCCAGCAGCTGGGCACAGGGGACCTACGGGGAGCTGTTTGTT. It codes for CASSWAQGTYGELFV.

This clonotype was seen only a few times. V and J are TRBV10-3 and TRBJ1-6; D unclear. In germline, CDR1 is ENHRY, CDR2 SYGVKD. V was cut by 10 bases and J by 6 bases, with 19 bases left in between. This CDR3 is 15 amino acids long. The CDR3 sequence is CATTVGITTNSPLHF. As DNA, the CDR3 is TGTGCCACCACGGTCGGGATTACTACTAATTCACCCCTCCACTTT.

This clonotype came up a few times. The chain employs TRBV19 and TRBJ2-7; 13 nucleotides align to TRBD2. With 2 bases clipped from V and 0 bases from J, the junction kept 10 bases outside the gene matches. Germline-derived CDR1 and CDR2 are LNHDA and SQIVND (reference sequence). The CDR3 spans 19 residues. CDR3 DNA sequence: TGTGCCAGTAGTATAACCCCCGGGACTAGCGGGACAAGCTCCTACGAGCAGTACTTC. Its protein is CASSITPGTSGTSSYEQYF.

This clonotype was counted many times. The CDR3 reads CASSQGGTDRRYGYTF. DNA of the CDR3: TGTGCCAGCAGCCAAGGCGGTACGGACAGGCGCTATGGCTACACCTTC. The chain employs TRBV7-2 and TRBJ1-2, with 7 bases that match TRBD1. After removal of 5 bases from V and 4 bases from J, the junction contained 13 bases not matched to a gene. Per the germline V gene, CDR1 is SGHTA and CDR2 is FQGNSA. The CDR3 is 16 amino acids.

DNA for the CDR3: TGCGCCAGCAGCTTATACAGGGCCACGGAAGCTTTCTTT. It codes for CASSLYRATEAFF. The chain couples TRBV5-1 to TRBJ1-1; D might be TRBD1 (6 bases). With 2 bases removed from V and 8 bases from J, the gap between germline ends came to 13 bases. Germline V lookup: CDR1 SGHRS, CDR2 YFSETQ. This CDR3 region has 13 residues.

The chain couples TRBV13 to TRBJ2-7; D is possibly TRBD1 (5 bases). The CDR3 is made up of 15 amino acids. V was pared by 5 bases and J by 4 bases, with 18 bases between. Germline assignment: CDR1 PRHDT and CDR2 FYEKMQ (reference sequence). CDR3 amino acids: CASSPAGRAQYEQYF. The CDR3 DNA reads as TGTGCCAGCAGCCCCGCAGGCAGGGCCCAATACGAGCAGTACTTC.

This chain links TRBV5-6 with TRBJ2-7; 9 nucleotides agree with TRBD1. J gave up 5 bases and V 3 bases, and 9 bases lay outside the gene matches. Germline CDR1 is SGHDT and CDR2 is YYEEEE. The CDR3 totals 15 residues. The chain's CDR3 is CASSWAGTGYHEQYF. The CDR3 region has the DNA TGTGCCAGCAGCTGGGCCGGGACAGGGTACCACGAGCAGTACTTC.

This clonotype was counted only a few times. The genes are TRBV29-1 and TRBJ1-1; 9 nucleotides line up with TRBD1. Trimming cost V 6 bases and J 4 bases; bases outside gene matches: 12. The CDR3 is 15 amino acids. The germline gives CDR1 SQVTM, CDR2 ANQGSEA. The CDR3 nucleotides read TGCAGCGTCGGTCCCGGGACAGGGTATGGCACTGAAGCTTTCTTT. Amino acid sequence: CSVGPGTGYGTEAFF.

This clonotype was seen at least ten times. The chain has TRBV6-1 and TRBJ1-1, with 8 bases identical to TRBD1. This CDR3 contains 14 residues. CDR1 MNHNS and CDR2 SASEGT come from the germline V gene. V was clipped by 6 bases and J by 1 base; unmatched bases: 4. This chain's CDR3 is CASRGQAGNTEAFF. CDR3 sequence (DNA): TGTGCCAGCAGGGGACAGGCCGGGAACACTGAAGCTTTCTTT.